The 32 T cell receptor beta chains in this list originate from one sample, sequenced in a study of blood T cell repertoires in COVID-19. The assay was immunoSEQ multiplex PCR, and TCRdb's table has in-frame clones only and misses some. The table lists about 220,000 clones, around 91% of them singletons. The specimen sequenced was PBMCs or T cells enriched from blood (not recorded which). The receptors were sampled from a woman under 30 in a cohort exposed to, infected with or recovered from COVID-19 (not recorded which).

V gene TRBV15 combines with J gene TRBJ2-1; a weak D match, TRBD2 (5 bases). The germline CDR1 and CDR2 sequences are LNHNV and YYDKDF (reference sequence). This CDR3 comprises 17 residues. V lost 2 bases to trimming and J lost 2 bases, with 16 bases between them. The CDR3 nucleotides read TGTGCCACCAGCAGACCCCACCGGCTAGCCACCTACAATGAGCAGTTCTTC. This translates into CATSRPHRLATYNEQFF.

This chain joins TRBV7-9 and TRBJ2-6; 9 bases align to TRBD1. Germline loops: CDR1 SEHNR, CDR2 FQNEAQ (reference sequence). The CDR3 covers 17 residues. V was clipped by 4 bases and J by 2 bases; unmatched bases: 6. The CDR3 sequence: CASSSLGTGPGANVLTF. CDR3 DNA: TGTGCCAGCAGCTCACTAGGGACAGGGCCTGGGGCCAACGTCCTGACTTTC.

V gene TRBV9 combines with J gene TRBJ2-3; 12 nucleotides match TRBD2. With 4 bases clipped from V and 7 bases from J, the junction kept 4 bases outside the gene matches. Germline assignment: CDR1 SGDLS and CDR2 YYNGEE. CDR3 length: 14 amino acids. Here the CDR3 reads CASSPGLAGHTQYF. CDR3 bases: TGTGCCAGCAGCCCCGGACTAGCGGGGCATACGCAGTATTTT.

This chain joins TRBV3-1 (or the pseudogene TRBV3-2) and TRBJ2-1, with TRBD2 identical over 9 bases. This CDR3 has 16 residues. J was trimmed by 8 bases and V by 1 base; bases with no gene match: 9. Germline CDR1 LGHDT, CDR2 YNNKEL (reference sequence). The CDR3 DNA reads TGTGCCAGCAGCCAAGGCTTAGCGGGAGTATCCTATGAGCAGTTCTTC. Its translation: CASSQGLAGVSYEQFF.

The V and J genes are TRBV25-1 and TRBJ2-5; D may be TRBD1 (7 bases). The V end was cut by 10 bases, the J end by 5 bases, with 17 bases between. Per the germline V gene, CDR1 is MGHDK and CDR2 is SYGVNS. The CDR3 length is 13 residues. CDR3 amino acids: CATRGRDEETQYF. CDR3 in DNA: TGTGCCACAAGGGGGCGGGATGAGGAGACCCAGTACTTC.

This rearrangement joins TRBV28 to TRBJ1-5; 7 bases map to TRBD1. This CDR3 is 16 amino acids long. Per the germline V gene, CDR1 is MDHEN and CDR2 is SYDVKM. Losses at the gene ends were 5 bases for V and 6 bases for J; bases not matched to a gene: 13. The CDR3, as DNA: TGTGCCAGCAGTCCCCCCCGGGACAGAGGGGGTCAGCCCCAGCATTTT. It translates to CASSPPRDRGGQPQHF. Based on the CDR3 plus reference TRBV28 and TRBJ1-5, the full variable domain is DVKVTQSSRYLVKRTGEKVFLECVQDMDHENMFWYRQDPGLGLRLIYFSYDVKMKEKGDIPEGYSVSREKKERFSLILESASTNQTSMYLCASSPPRDRGGQPQHFGDGTRLSIL.

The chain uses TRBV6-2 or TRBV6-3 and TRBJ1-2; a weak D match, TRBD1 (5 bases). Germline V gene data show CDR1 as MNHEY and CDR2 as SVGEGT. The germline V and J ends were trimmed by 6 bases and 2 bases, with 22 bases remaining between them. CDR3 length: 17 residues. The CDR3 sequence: CASSPLYSGKGNYGYTF. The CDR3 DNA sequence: TGTGCCAGCAGCCCTCTTTATTCGGGTAAGGGGAACTATGGCTACACCTTC.

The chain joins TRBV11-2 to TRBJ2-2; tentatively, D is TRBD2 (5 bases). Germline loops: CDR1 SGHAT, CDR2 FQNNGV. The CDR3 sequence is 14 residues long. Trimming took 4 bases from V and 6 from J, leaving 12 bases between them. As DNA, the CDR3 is TGTGCCAGCAGCTCCAGAAGCGGTGCCGGGGAGCTGTTTTTT. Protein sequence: CASSSRSGAGELFF. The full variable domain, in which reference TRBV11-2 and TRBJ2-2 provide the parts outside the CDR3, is EAGVAQSPRYKIIEKRQSVAFWCNPISGHATLYWYQQILGQGPKLLIQFQNNGVVDDSQLPKDRFSAERLKGVDSTLKIQPAKLEDSAVYLCASSSRSGAGELFFGEGSRLTVL.

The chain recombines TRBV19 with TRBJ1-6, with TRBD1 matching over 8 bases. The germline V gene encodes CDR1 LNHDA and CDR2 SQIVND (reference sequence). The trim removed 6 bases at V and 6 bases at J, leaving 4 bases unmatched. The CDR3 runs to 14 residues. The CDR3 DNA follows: TGTGCCAGTAGCCGGACAGGGCTTAATTCACCCCTCCACTTT. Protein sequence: CASSRTGLNSPLHF.

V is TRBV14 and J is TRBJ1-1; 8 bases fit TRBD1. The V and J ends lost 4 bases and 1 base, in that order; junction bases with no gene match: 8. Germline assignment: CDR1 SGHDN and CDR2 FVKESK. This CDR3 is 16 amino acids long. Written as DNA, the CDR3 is TGTGCCAGCAGCCGCAGGGGGACAGGCGGGAACACTGAAGCTTTCTTT. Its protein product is CASSRRGTGGNTEAFF. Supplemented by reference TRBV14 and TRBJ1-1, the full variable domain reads EAGVTQFPSHSVIEKGQTVTLRCDPISGHDNLYWYRRVMGKEIKFLLHFVKESKQDESGMPNNRFLAERTGGTYSTLKVQPAELEDSGVYFCASSRRGTGGNTEAFFGQGTRLTVV.

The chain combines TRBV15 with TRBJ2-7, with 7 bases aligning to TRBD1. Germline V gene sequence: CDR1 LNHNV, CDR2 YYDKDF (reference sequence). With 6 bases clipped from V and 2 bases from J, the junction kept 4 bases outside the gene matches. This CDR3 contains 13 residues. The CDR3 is CATRGQSAYEQYF. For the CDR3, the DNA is TGTGCCACCAGGGGACAGAGTGCCTACGAGCAGTACTTC.

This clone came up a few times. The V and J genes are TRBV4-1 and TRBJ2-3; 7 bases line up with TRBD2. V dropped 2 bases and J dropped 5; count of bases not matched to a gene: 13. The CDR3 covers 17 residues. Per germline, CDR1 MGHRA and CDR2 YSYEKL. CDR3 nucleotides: TGCGCCAGCAGCCAACGGGGGGAAAAGGGCGGGAGAGATACGCAGTATTTT. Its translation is CASSQRGEKGGRDTQYF.

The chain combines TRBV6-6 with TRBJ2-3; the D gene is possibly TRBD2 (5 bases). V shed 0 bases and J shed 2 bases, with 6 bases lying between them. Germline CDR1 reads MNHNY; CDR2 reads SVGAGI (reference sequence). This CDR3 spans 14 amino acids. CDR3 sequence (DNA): TGTGCCAGCAGTTACTCGGAGGACACAGATACGCAGTATTTT. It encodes CASSYSEDTDTQYF.

Here the CDR3 DNA reads TGTGCCAGCAGTTTATCGAGGGGGTACTATGGCTACACCTTC. This sequence encodes CASSLSRGYYGYTF. J is TRBJ1-2 and V is TRBV27; tentative D call: TRBD1 (6 bases). Trimming stripped 0 bases from V and 3 bases from J, with 8 bases between. CDR1 and CDR2 from the germline V gene are MNHEY and SMNVEV (reference sequence). The length of the CDR3 is 14 residues.

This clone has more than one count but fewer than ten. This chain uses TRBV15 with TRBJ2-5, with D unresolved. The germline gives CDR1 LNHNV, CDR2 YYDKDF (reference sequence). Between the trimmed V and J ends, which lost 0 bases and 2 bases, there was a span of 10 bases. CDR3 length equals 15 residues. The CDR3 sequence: CATSRDRVLQETQYF. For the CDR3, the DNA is TGTGCCACCAGCAGAGATCGTGTGTTACAAGAGACCCAGTACTTC.

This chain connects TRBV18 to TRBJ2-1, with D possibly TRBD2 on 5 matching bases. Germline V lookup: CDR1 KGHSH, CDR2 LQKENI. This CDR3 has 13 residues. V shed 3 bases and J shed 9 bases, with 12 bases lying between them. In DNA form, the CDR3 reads TGTGCCAGCTCACCGTCGGCAAGCGGTGAGCAGTTCTTC. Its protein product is CASSPSASGEQFF.

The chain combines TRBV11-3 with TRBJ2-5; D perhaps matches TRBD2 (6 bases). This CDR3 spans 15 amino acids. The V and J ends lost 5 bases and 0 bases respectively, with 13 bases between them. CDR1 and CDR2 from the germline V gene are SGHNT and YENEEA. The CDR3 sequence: CASSGPGDYQETQYF. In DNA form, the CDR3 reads TGTGCCAGCAGCGGGCCGGGGGATTACCAAGAGACCCAGTACTTC.

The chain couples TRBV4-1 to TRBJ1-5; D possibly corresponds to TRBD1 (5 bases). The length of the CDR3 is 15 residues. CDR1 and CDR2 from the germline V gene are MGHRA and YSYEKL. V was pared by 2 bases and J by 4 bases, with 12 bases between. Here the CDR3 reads CASSQRAGTNQPQHF. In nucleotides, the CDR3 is TGCGCCAGCAGCCAAAGAGCGGGGACTAATCAGCCCCAGCATTTT.

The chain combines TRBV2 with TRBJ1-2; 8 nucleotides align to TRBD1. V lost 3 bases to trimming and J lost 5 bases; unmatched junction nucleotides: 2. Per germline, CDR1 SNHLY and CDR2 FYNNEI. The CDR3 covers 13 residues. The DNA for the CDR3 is TGTGCCAGCAGTGACGACAGGGGATATGGCTACACCTTC. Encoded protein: CASSDDRGYGYTF.

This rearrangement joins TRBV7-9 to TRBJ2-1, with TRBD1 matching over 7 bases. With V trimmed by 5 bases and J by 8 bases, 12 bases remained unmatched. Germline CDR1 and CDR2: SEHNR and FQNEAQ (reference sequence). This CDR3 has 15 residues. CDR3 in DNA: TGTGCCAGCAGCCCTATTCCCGACAGGGAAGATGAGCAGTTCTTC. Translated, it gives CASSPIPDREDEQFF.

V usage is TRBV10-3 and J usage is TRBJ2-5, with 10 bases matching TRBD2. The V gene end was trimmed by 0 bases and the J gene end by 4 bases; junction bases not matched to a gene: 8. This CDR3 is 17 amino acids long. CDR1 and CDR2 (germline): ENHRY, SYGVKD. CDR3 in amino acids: CAISESSGRASLETQYF. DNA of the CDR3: TGTGCCATCAGTGAGTCAAGCGGGAGGGCCTCACTAGAGACCCAGTACTTC.

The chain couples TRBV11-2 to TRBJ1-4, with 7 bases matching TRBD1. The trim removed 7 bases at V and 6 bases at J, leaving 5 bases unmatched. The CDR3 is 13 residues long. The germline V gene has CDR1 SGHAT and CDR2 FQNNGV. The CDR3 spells CASNKGADEKLFF. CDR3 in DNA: TGTGCCAGCAATAAGGGGGCGGATGAAAAACTGTTTTTT.

CDR3 in DNA: TGTGCCAGCAGTCCCCCCTCTAGCGGGGGGGTTTCTGTCGAGCAGTACTTC. It specifies CASSPPSSGGVSVEQYF. The rearrangement joins TRBV28 to TRBJ2-7, with 12 bases identical to TRBD2. The ends lost 5 bases at V and 6 bases at J; junction bases unmatched: 14. There are 17 residues in the CDR3. The V gene's germline CDR1 is MDHEN and CDR2 SYDVKM.

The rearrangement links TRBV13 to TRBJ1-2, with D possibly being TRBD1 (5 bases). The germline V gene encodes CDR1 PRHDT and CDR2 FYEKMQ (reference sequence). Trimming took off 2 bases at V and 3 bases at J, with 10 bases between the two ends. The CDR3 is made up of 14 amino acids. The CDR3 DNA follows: TGTGCCAGCAGCTTACGGGGGACTTACTATGGCTACACCTTC. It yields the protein CASSLRGTYYGYTF.

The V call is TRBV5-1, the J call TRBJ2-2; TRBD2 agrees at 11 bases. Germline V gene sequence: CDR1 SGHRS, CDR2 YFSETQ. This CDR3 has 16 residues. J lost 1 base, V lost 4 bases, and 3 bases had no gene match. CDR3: CASSIGTSGNTGELFF. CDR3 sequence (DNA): TGCGCCAGCAGCATCGGGACTAGCGGGAACACCGGGGAGCTGTTTTTT. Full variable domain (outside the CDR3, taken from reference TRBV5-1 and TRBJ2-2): KAGVTQTPRYLIKTRGQQVTLSCSPISGHRSVSWYQQTPGQGLQFLFEYFSETQRNKGNFPGRFSGRQFSNSRSEMNVSTLELGDSALYLCASSIGTSGNTGELFFGEGSRLTVL.

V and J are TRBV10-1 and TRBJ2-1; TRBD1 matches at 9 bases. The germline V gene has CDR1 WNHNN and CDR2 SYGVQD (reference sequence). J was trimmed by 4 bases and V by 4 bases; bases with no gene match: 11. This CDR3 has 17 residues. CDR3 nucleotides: TGCGCCAGCAGTGTGGACAGGGGCAAGGGTATTTACAATGAGCAGTTCTTC. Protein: CASSVDRGKGIYNEQFF.

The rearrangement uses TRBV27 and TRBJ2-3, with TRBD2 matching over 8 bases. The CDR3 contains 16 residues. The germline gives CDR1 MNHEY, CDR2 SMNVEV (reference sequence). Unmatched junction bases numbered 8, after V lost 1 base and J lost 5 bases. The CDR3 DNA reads TGTGCCAGCAGTTTATTTACAGCGGGAGTCGGAGATACGCAGTATTTT. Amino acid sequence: CASSLFTAGVGDTQYF.

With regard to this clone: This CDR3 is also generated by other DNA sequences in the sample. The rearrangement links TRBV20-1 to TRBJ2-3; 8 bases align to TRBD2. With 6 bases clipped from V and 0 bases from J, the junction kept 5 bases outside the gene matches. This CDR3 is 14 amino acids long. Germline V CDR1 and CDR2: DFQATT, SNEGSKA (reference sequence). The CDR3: CSASSGTSTDTQYF. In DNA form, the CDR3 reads TGCAGTGCCAGTAGCGGGACTAGCACAGATACGCAGTATTTT.

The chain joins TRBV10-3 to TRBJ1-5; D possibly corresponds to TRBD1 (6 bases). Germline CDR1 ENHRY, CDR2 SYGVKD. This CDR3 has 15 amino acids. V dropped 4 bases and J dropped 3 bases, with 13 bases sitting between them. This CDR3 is CAISVQGMDNQPQHF. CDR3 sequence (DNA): TGTGCCATCAGTGTACAGGGAATGGACAATCAGCCCCAGCATTTT.

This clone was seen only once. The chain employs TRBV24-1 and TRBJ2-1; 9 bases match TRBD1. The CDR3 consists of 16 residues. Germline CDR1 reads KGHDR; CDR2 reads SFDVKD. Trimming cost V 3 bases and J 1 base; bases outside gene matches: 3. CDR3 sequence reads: CATSDPGTGSYNEQFF. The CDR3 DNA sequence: TGTGCCACCAGTGATCCTGGGACAGGGTCCTACAATGAGCAGTTCTTC.

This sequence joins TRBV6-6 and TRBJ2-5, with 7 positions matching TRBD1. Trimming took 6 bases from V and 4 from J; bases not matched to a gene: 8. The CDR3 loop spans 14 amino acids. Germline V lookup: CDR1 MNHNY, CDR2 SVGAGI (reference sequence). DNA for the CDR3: TGTGCCAGCAGCCCTCGAAACAGGGGAGAGACCCAGTACTTC. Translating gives CASSPRNRGETQYF.

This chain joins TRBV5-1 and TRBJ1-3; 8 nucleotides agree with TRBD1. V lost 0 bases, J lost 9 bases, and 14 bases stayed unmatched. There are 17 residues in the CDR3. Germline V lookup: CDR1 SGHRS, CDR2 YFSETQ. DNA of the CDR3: TGCGCCAGCAGCTTGGACGGACAGGGAAGACGAGGGGGCACCATATATTTT. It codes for CASSLDGQGRRGGTIYF.